These 30 T cell receptor beta chains originate from one sample sequenced in a study of CD8 T cells in ankylosing spondylitis. TCRdb processed the 5' RACE reads anew with MiXCR; each CDR3 protein has one entry. Of hundreds of thousands of distinct CDR3 sequences in the sample, approximately 10% were seen once. These receptors have no known antigen. Whole-study results and caveats: In ankylosing spondylitis blood, a motif of roughly eight highly homologous TCR beta variants appeared characteristic.

Sequencing used blood, either unsorted or a sorted T cell fraction (not recorded which). These receptors were taken from a male donor with ankylosing spondylitis.

Only a few counts were recorded for this clonotype. The chain is built from TRBV7-2 and TRBJ2-7; D may be TRBD1 (7 bases). The V end was cut by 5 bases, the J end by 2 bases, with 16 bases between. The CDR3 is 15 residues long. Germline V CDR1 and CDR2: SGHTA, FQGNSA. CDR3 sequence reads: CASSPGAGQPYEQYF. The CDR3 DNA follows: TGTGCCAGCAGCCCAGGGGCGGGACAGCCCTACGAGCAGTACTTC.

V is TRBV11-2 and J is TRBJ2-1, with 10 positions matching TRBD1. The V gene's germline CDR1 is SGHAT and CDR2 FQNNGV. The CDR3 sequence is 12 residues long. The J segment lost 15 bases and the V segment lost 5 bases, leaving 7 bases of the junction unmatched. CDR3 nucleotide sequence: TGTGCCAGCAGCCGACAGGGGGCCCGTAGGTTCTTC. This codes for CASSRQGARRFF. Together with reference TRBV11-2 and TRBJ2-1, the CDR3 gives the full variable domain: EAGVAQSPRYKIIEKRQSVAFWCNPISGHATLYWYQQILGQGPKLLIQFQNNGVVDDSQLPKDRFSAERLKGVDSTLKIQPAKLEDSAVYLCASSRQGARRFFGPGTRLTVL.

The chain combines TRBV7-2 with TRBJ2-5; the match to TRBD2 covers 9 bases. Per germline, CDR1 SGHTA and CDR2 FQGNSA. The CDR3 extends over 14 amino acids. The J segment lost 6 bases and the V segment lost 2 bases, leaving 4 bases of the junction unmatched. The CDR3 loop is CASSLRREGQTQYF. In DNA form, the CDR3 reads TGTGCCAGCAGCTTACGGCGGGAGGGGCAGACCCAGTACTTC. The entire variable domain, with the rest obtained from reference TRBV7-2 and TRBJ2-5, is as follows: GAGVSQSPSNKVTEKGKDVELRCDPISGHTALYWYRQSLGQGLEFLIYFQGNSAPDKSGLPSDRFSAERTGGSVSTLTIQRTQQEDSAVYLCASSLRREGQTQYFGPGTRLLVL.

This clonotype was detected a few times. V gene TRBV28 combines with J gene TRBJ2-1; 8 bases align to TRBD1. Germline V CDR1 and CDR2: MDHEN, SYDVKM. CDR3 length equals 13 residues. Trimming removed 5 bases from V and 6 bases from J; junction bases left unmatched: 3. The CDR3 region has the DNA TGTGCCAGCAGTCCGGGACAGGTCAATGAGCAGTTCTTC. This encodes CASSPGQVNEQFF.

This clonotype was seen a few times. The chain carries TRBV6-2 or TRBV6-3 and TRBJ2-3; TRBD1 aligns across 9 bases. Germline assignment: CDR1 MNHEY and CDR2 SVGEGT. The CDR3 contains 15 residues. V lost 7 bases and J lost 1; bases outside the gene matches: 6. CDR3 in amino acids: CASNRDRAGTDTQYF. CDR3 DNA sequence: TGTGCCAGCAACCGGGACAGGGCAGGCACAGATACGCAGTATTTT.

This clonotype was seen ten or more times. The chain couples TRBV29-1 to TRBJ2-5; unclear D gene. This CDR3 comprises 12 residues. Per germline, CDR1 SQVTM and CDR2 ANQGSEA. The V gene lost 5 bases and the J gene lost 1 base, with 8 bases spanning the gap. CDR3 loop: CSVSEIQETQYF. The CDR3 DNA sequence: TGCAGCGTTTCAGAGATCCAAGAGACCCAGTACTTC.

In the case of this clonotype: One junction end disagrees with the germline gene, perhaps due to a read error. The J gene is TRBJ2-7, the V gene TRBV20-1, with TRBD2 identical over 12 bases. CDR3 size: 16 residues. CDR1 and CDR2 (germline): DFQATT, SNEGSKA (reference sequence). The CDR3 here is CCANPGTSGSSYEQYF. The DNA for the CDR3 is TGCTGTGCTAACCCAGGGACTAGCGGGTCTTCCTACGAGCAGTACTTC.

The gene calls are TRBV5-1 and TRBJ2-3, with TRBD2 matching over 7 bases. After removal of 4 bases from V and 5 bases from J, the junction contained 13 bases not matched to a gene. There are 16 residues in the CDR3. Germline CDR1 SGHRS, CDR2 YFSETQ. The CDR3 region is CASSLQASGAQDTQYF. The CDR3 DNA is TGCGCCAGCAGCCTGCAGGCTAGCGGAGCCCAAGATACGCAGTATTTT.

This rearrangement joins TRBV20-1 to TRBJ2-1; D ambiguous. V shed 0 bases and J shed 2 bases, with 8 bases lying between them. Germline V gives CDR1 DFQATT, CDR2 SNEGSKA (reference sequence). This CDR3 has 14 residues. The CDR3 is CSARDRPPYNEQFF. For the CDR3, the DNA is TGCAGTGCTAGAGATCGCCCACCCTACAATGAGCAGTTCTTC.

Many counts were recorded for this clonotype. The gene calls are TRBV4-2 and TRBJ2-1; D is unclear. The V end lost 4 bases, the J end lost 2 bases, and 15 bases lay between the germline ends. Germline-derived CDR1 and CDR2 are LGHNA and YNFKEQ. The CDR3 extends over 16 amino acids. The CDR3 region is CASSPTLVSAYNEQFF. The CDR3 DNA follows: TGTGCCAGCAGCCCCACTTTGGTTTCGGCCTACAATGAGCAGTTCTTC.

This clonotype has more than one count but fewer than ten. The rearrangement joins TRBV20-1 to TRBJ1-1; tentatively, D is TRBD1 (5 bases). Trimming left V 7 bases short and J 6 bases short, with 12 bases between. CDR1 is DFQATT and CDR2 is SNEGSKA in the germline V gene (reference sequence). The CDR3 has 11 residues. CDR3 region: CSGLREAEAFF. In nucleotides, the CDR3 is TGCAGTGGACTCAGGGAGGCTGAAGCTTTCTTT.

The chain uses TRBV20-1 and TRBJ1-1, with TRBD1 identical over 7 bases. V gave up 5 bases and J gave up 0 bases; unmatched junction bases: 6. Germline CDR1 is DFQATT and CDR2 is SNEGSKA (reference sequence). The CDR3 spans 14 residues. CDR3 sequence reads: CSAVKGQMNTEAFF. The CDR3 nucleotides read TGCAGTGCTGTTAAGGGACAGATGAACACTGAAGCTTTCTTT.

CDR3: CSAVVLAGVETQYF. CDR3 nucleotide sequence: TGCAGTGCTGTGGTGCTAGCGGGTGTAGAGACCCAGTACTTC. This sequence joins TRBV20-1 and TRBJ2-5, with 8 bases lining up with TRBD2. After removal of 5 bases from V and 4 bases from J, the junction contained 9 bases not matched to a gene. The CDR3 has 14 residues. Germline loops: CDR1 DFQATT, CDR2 SNEGSKA (reference sequence).

This clonotype was seen a handful of times. The rearrangement joins TRBV7-9 to TRBJ2-3; 8 bases agree with TRBD1. The germline gives CDR1 SEHNR, CDR2 FQNEAQ (reference sequence). The V gene end was trimmed by 5 bases and the J gene end by 6 bases; junction bases not matched to a gene: 4. CDR3 length: 13 amino acids. CDR3 in DNA: TGTGCCAGCAGCCCACGGGACAGGGATACGCAGTATTTT. Translating gives CASSPRDRDTQYF.

This clonotype showed up just a few times. V usage is TRBV16 and J usage is TRBJ1-2; D is perhaps TRBD1 (5 bases). V lost 0 bases and J 5 bases, leaving 7 bases between the germline ends. Germline V gene lookup returns CDR1 KGHSY and CDR2 FQNENV. The CDR3 covers 13 residues. CDR3 region: CASSQSAGYGYTF. The CDR3 region has the DNA TGTGCCAGCAGCCAATCTGCAGGGTATGGCTACACCTTC.

The chain employs TRBV4-3 and TRBJ2-5; the D is unclear. This CDR3 spans 16 amino acids. Germline-derived CDR1 and CDR2 are LGHNA and YSLEER. The germline V and J ends were trimmed by 6 bases and 5 bases, with 22 bases remaining between them. The CDR3 bases are TGCGCCAGCAGTCTCGGTGGATCGTCTGTTGGGGAGACCCAGTACTTC. It translates to CASSLGGSSVGETQYF.

The chain joins TRBV20-1 to TRBJ2-3; either TRBD1 or TRBD2 may supply D (8 bases each). This CDR3 is 16 amino acids long. The V and J ends lost 1 base and 5 bases respectively, with 19 bases between them. CDR1 DFQATT and CDR2 SNEGSKA come from the germline V gene (reference sequence). The CDR3 DNA reads TGCAGTGCTAGAGCCCCGGACAGGGCGGGGGGAGATACGCAGTATTTT. Residues: CSARAPDRAGGDTQYF.

This clonotype has only a few counts. The chain couples TRBV6-7 to TRBJ2-5; 11 nucleotides line up with TRBD2. TRBV6-7 is an ORF; its function is uncertain. CDR3 size: 15 residues. V shed 6 bases and J 4 bases; nucleotides not matched to a gene: 7. CDR3 nucleotide sequence: TGTGCCAGCAGCAACCCCGGACTAGCGGGAGAGACCCAGTACTTC. Translation: CASSNPGLAGETQYF.

Note on this clonotype: An end of the junction does not agree with germline; a read error may underlie this. The rearrangement joins TRBV10-2 to TRBJ1-4, with D unclear. CDR3 length: 14 residues. The germline V gene encodes CDR1 WSHSY and CDR2 SAAADI. The CDR3 region has the DNA TGCGCCAGCAGTGAGTCCATCCAAGTCAAAAACCTGTTTTTT. This codes for CASSESIQVKNLFF.

This clonotype has ten or more counts. This chain links TRBV20-1 with TRBJ2-3; 7 nucleotides align to TRBD2. With 6 bases clipped from V and 4 bases from J, the junction kept 10 bases outside the gene matches. Germline-derived CDR1 and CDR2 are DFQATT and SNEGSKA (reference sequence). This CDR3 spans 14 amino acids. The CDR3 nucleotides read TGCAGTGCCCTCGTCTGGGAGGGTTCAGATACGCAGTATTTT. This sequence encodes CSALVWEGSDTQYF.

The rearrangement uses TRBV6-2 or TRBV6-3 and TRBJ2-7; perhaps TRBD2 as D (6 bases). The CDR3 length is 15 residues. Trimming took off 4 bases at V and 11 bases at J, with 24 bases between the two ends. Germline V gene data show CDR1 as MNHEY and CDR2 as SVGEGT. In nucleotides, the CDR3 is TGTGCCAGCAGTTCCGGTTGGGCGTTGCGGGGCCAGAAGTACTTC. It codes for CASSSGWALRGQKYF.

This clonotype was observed at least ten times. The chain recombines TRBV20-1 with TRBJ1-3, with 9 bases aligning to TRBD1. The germline V gene encodes CDR1 DFQATT and CDR2 SNEGSKA (reference sequence). With 2 bases clipped from V and 4 bases from J, the junction kept 0 bases outside the gene matches. The CDR3 spans 13 residues. DNA for the CDR3: TGCAGTGCTAGAACAGGGGGCGGAAACACCATATATTTT. Its translation: CSARTGGGNTIYF.

This chain uses TRBV24-1 with TRBJ2-1; 9 nucleotides agree with TRBD2. The V segment lost 5 bases and the J segment 2 bases; nucleotides outside the gene matches: 3. Germline V gene sequence: CDR1 KGHDR, CDR2 SFDVKD. The CDR3 spans 15 residues. CDR3 DNA sequence: TGTGCCACCAGTGTAGCGGGAGTCACCTACAATGAGCAGTTCTTC. Its translation: CATSVAGVTYNEQFF.

The chain has TRBV4-2 and TRBJ1-1; no firm D call. The germline V and J ends were trimmed by 1 base and 8 bases, with 11 bases remaining between them. Germline values: CDR1 LGHNA, CDR2 YNFKEQ. This CDR3 comprises 13 residues. The chain's CDR3 is CASSQVSGFEAFF. CDR3 nucleotide sequence: TGTGCCAGCAGCCAAGTGTCAGGATTCGAAGCTTTCTTT.

A few counts support this clonotype. This chain links TRBV4-2 with TRBJ2-7; 7 positions agree with TRBD1. The CDR3 has 17 residues. With 2 bases clipped from V and 0 bases from J, the junction kept 10 bases outside the gene matches. From germline, CDR1 is LGHNA and CDR2 YNFKEQ. Here the CDR3 DNA reads TGTGCCAGCAGCCAACCCACCGGGACAGCGAACTCCTACGAGCAGTACTTC. Translating it yields CASSQPTGTANSYEQYF.

The CDR3 loop reads CASSAGGADYGYTF. CDR3 nucleotide sequence: TGTGCCAGCAGCGCAGGGGGCGCCGACTATGGCTACACCTTC. The chain recombines TRBV7-3 with TRBJ1-2; 8 bases match TRBD1. Germline-derived CDR1 and CDR2 are SGHTA and FQGTGA. V trimming: 5 bases; J trimming: 3 bases; junction bases outside the gene matches: 5. CDR3 length equals 14 residues.

The gene calls are TRBV5-1 and TRBJ2-5, with TRBD1 matching over 7 bases. Germline lookup yields CDR1 SGHRS and CDR2 YFSETQ. This CDR3 is built from 15 residues. Trimming at V came to 4 bases and at J to 9 bases, leaving 15 bases not matched to a gene. The CDR3 sequence is CASSPRRGGVAAQYF. The CDR3 nucleotides are TGCGCCAGCAGCCCAAGAAGAGGGGGCGTCGCGGCCCAGTACTTC.

This clonotype was seen a handful of times. The genes are TRBV5-6 and TRBJ2-6; TRBD2 is a possible D gene (7 bases). CDR1 is SGHDT, CDR2 YYEEEE, per germline. With 4 bases removed from V and 4 bases from J, the gap between germline ends came to 12 bases. CDR3 size: 15 residues. This CDR3 reads CASSRGASGANVLTF. The CDR3 region has the DNA TGTGCCAGCAGCCGGGGGGCGTCAGGGGCCAACGTCCTGACTTTC.

The genes are TRBV6-4 and TRBJ2-1; 8 bases line up with TRBD2. This CDR3 has 15 residues. Germline V gene lookup returns CDR1 MRHNA and CDR2 SNTAGT. After removal of 3 bases from V and 8 bases from J, the junction contained 9 bases not matched to a gene. The CDR3 protein is CASSEGPAGAYEQFF. The CDR3 DNA sequence: TGTGCCAGCAGTGAGGGCCCAGCGGGAGCGTATGAGCAGTTCTTC.

This chain uses TRBV20-1 with TRBJ1-4, with D possibly TRBD1 on 6 matching bases. Trimming stripped 6 bases from V and 0 bases from J, with 17 bases between. Per the germline V gene, CDR1 is DFQATT and CDR2 is SNEGSKA (reference sequence). This CDR3 has 16 residues. The CDR3 reads CSATGHPGATNEKLFF. The CDR3 nucleotides are TGCAGTGCCACGGGACACCCCGGAGCAACTAATGAAAAACTGTTTTTT.